The sequence of this T cell receptor beta chain was determined in a study of early T cells in non-severe SARS-CoV-2 infection. At the level of the study: Sequenced bulk RNA came from whole blood that was unsorted, and chains were unpaired.

Attachment of unique molecular identifiers was made to individual cDNA molecules. TCRdb redid the calling of the 5' RACE reads with MiXCR, one entry per CDR3 protein. The table records around 60,000 distinct CDR3 sequences, roughly an eighth of them present only once. Notes on the study in general: Comparison of clonotypes with VDJdb favored anti-spike CD8 responses while missing private and CD4 specificities.

This clonotype has a handful of counts. Its specificity is not known. The receptor's source is an adult who was a healthcare worker with PCR-confirmed SARS-CoV-2 infection or an uninfected control (not recorded which). The sequenced sample was whole blood.

The CDR3 spells CAIRPGQGSVETQYF. The CDR3 DNA sequence: TGTGCCATCAGACCGGGACAGGGTAGTGTCGAGACCCAGTACTTC. The chain recombines TRBV10-3 with TRBJ2-5; 9 nucleotides agree with TRBD1. CDR1 and CDR2 (germline): ENHRY, SYGVKD. V trimming: 6 bases; J trimming: 5 bases; junction bases outside the gene matches: 10. The CDR3 totals 15 residues.